Presented here are 10 T cell receptor beta chains from one specimen sequenced in a study of blood T cell repertoires in COVID-19. Some clones are missing from TCRdb's copy, which holds only in-frame ones; the method was immunoSEQ multiplex PCR. The sample yields approximately 150,000 clones, about nine tenths seen once. The sample comprised peripheral blood. The receptors were sampled from a man aged 50 to 59 who had recovered from COVID-19.

V gene TRBV27 combines with J gene TRBJ1-1; D is unresolved. Per the germline V gene, CDR1 is MNHEY and CDR2 is SMNVEV (reference sequence). V was cut by 5 bases and J by 6 bases, with 13 bases left in between. The CDR3 covers 13 residues. Written as DNA, the CDR3 is TGTGCCAGCAGTGCGGACGGGGTCGCTGAAGCTTTCTTT. This codes for CASSADGVAEAFF.

The V gene is TRBV7-2, the J gene TRBJ2-5; TRBD1 aligns across 9 bases. V lost 8 bases to trimming and J lost 5 bases; unmatched junction nucleotides: 12. From germline, CDR1 is SGHTA and CDR2 FQGNSA. This CDR3 region has 15 residues. The CDR3 is CASSPGTGPGETQYF. Here the CDR3 DNA reads TGTGCCAGCTCGCCCGGGACAGGGCCTGGGGAGACCCAGTACTTC.

CDR3 DNA sequence: TGTGCCACCAGCGGAAGTGACAGGGGGTTATATCAGCCCCAGCATTTT. It encodes CATSGSDRGLYQPQHF. The chain has TRBV15 and TRBJ1-5; 9 positions agree with TRBD1. Per the germline V gene, CDR1 is LNHNV and CDR2 is YYDKDF (reference sequence). This CDR3 comprises 16 residues. V lost 5 bases, J lost 5 bases, and 10 bases stayed unmatched. Drawing the rest from reference TRBV15 and TRBJ1-5, the complete variable domain is DAMVIQNPRYQVTQFGKPVTLSCSQTLNHNVMYWYQQKSSQAPKLLFHYYDKDFNNEADTPDNFQSRRPNTSFCFLDIRSPGLGDTAMYLCATSGSDRGLYQPQHFGDGTRLSIL.

This sequence joins TRBV11-2 and TRBJ1-3; 8 bases are a match to TRBD1. Germline V gives CDR1 SGHAT, CDR2 FQNNGV. The CDR3 covers 16 residues. V was clipped by 6 bases and J by 4 bases; unmatched bases: 11. The CDR3 spells CASSSDRTGYGNTIYF. The CDR3 nucleotides read TGTGCCAGCAGTTCGGACCGGACAGGGTACGGAAACACCATATATTTT.

This sequence joins TRBV2 and TRBJ2-5, with 8 bases that match TRBD1. The V gene end was trimmed by 4 bases and the J gene end by 8 bases; junction bases not matched to a gene: 9. The CDR3 is made up of 14 amino acids. Per germline, CDR1 SNHLY and CDR2 FYNNEI. CDR3 in DNA: TGTGCCAGCAGTGTTAATCCTCAGGGGGCCACCCAGTACTTC. Translating gives CASSVNPQGATQYF.

The genes are TRBV2 and TRBJ2-1; 8 positions match TRBD2. V was pared by 9 bases and J by 4 bases, with 8 bases of the junction left unmatched. This CDR3 has 14 amino acids. Germline CDR1 is SNHLY and CDR2 is FYNNEI. CDR3 coding DNA: TGTGCCAGGGACCGGGGGGGACTTTACAATGAGCAGTTCTTC. The encoded protein is CARDRGGLYNEQFF.

The chain combines TRBV2 with TRBJ1-2, with a weak D call TRBD1 (6 bases). The CDR3 is made up of 13 amino acids. V lost 3 bases to trimming and J lost 8 bases, with 13 bases between them. Per the germline V gene, CDR1 is SNHLY and CDR2 is FYNNEI. CDR3 residues: CASSDRGLQGYTF. CDR3 nucleotides: TGTGCCAGCAGTGACAGGGGTTTACAAGGCTACACCTTC.

J is TRBJ1-1 and V is TRBV6-2 or TRBV6-3, with 7 positions matching TRBD1. Germline V gene sequence: CDR1 MNHEY, CDR2 SVGEGT. With 5 bases clipped from V and 3 bases from J, the junction kept 9 bases outside the gene matches. The CDR3 length is 15 residues. The CDR3 reads CASSSTRGLDTEAFF. In DNA form, the CDR3 reads TGTGCCAGCAGTAGCACAAGGGGGCTTGACACTGAAGCTTTCTTT.

The chain uses TRBV7-9 and TRBJ2-7, with a tentative D call TRBD1 (5 bases). The germline V gene has CDR1 SEHNR and CDR2 FQNEAQ (reference sequence). The CDR3 extends over 15 amino acids. V dropped 0 bases and J dropped 2 bases, with 11 bases sitting between them. The CDR3 DNA reads TGTGCCAGCAGCTTAGCGGCAGGGCGTACCTACGAGCAGTACTTC. Residues: CASSLAAGRTYEQYF.

V and J are TRBV7-8 and TRBJ1-2; the D gene is possibly TRBD1 (5 bases). This CDR3 has 13 residues. Looked up from germline, CDR1 is SGHVS and CDR2 is FQNEAQ. Trimming took off 4 bases at V and 3 bases at J, with 9 bases between the two ends. CDR3 protein: CASSYRRDYGYTF. CDR3 DNA sequence: TGTGCCAGCAGCTACAGGAGGGACTATGGCTACACCTTC. The full variable domain, in which reference TRBV7-8 and TRBJ1-2 provide the parts outside the CDR3, is GAGVSQSPRYKVAKRGQDVALRCDPISGHVSLFWYQQALGQGPEFLTYFQNEAQLDKSGLPSDRFFAERPEGSVSTLKIQRTQQEDSAVYLCASSYRRDYGYTFGSGTRLTVV.